This TCR beta chain was sequenced in a study of cytomegalovirus exposure and HLA in healthy donors. On the study more broadly: A prior study identified 120 million or so unique TCR beta sequences from about 179 million T cells. Genetic ancestry analysis placed about 76% of the 350 to 500 donors that were genotyped in the Caucasian-associated cluster.

The CDR3 contains 15 residues. In germline, CDR1 is SEHNR, CDR2 FQNEAQ (reference sequence). V trimming: 4 bases; J trimming: 4 bases; junction bases outside the gene matches: 8. Study observations and caveats: TCR beta chain V- and J-gene trimming was linked, in a later analysis, to a missense variant in DCLRE1C.

13 Jbeta primers and 60 Vbeta primers were used for the PCR. Sequencing used immunoSEQ multiplex PCR; TCRdb keeps in-frame clones, though not all of them. In the table there are 200,000 to 250,000 clones, about 81% of which are singletons. Details on this clone: Its antigen is currently unknown.

This sequence joins TRBV7-9 and TRBJ1-1, with 8 bases fitting TRBD1. This TCR was recovered from a woman between 40 and 55 years old in good health and CMV-seropositive. The sample consisted of PBMCs. CDR3 DNA sequence: TGTGCCAGCAGCTCCAGGACAGGGTATGGCACTGAAGCTTTCTTT. It encodes CASSSRTGYGTEAFF.